The clone carrying this T cell receptor beta chain was seen many times. This entry comes from a study of blood T cells in healthy people across ages. Every sample yielded at least 6.5 million isolated PBMCs. The CDR3 has 15 amino acids. Germline values: CDR1 SGHAT, CDR2 FQNNGV. The V end lost 5 bases, the J end lost 4 bases, and 14 bases lay between the germline ends. Primers used in a second PCR of roughly 7 to 12 cycles were a sample-barcoded 5' primer and a J-beta primer mix. TCRdb itself ran the 5' RACE reads through MiXCR, one entry per CDR3 protein. The table has some 690,000 distinct CDR3 sequences, roughly 20% seen once.

The source is a man in his sixties or seventies in good health. The material sequenced was blood. The chain joins TRBV11-2 to TRBJ1-4; D ambiguous. The CDR3 DNA follows: TGTGCCAGCAGCCCGAAGGGTATTCTTAATGAAAAACTGTTTTTT. This gives the protein CASSPKGILNEKLFF.